The clone carrying this T cell receptor beta chain was found a few times. These data are taken from a study of human T cells and chemical hapten exposure. TCRdb analysed the RACE reads with MiXCR anew, one entry per CDR3 protein. The sample contains around 150,000 distinct CDR3 sequences, 25% to 35% of which appear only once. The time point is: patch test 3, about 24 weeks after DPC sensitization. As to treatment: therapeutic diphenylcyclopropenone sensitization with weekly scalp DPC. V was pared by 2 bases and J by 4 bases, with 16 bases between. The CDR3 sequence is 15 residues long. Germline V gene data show CDR1 as SGHDT and CDR2 as YYEEEE.

Specimen: whole blood, collected in connection with sensitization to the hapten diphenylcyclopropenone (DPC). The chain employs TRBV5-6 and TRBJ2-7; D is perhaps TRBD2 (6 bases). This TCR derives from a woman aged 18 to 35 with alopecia areata. Some clones in this sample may be carry-over from other donors' samples. For the CDR3, the DNA is TGTGCCAGCAGCTTTTTTTCCGGGGGTTTGTACGAGCAGTACTTC. This codes for CASSFFSGGLYEQYF.